This TCR beta chain was found in a study of glioma-infiltrating T cells after dendritic cell vaccination. Input was around 2 ug genomic DNA, or all available if less. Primers: 60 V beta forward and 13 J beta reverse. TCRdb keeps only in-frame clones here, not all; method: immunoSEQ multiplex PCR. Of roughly 100,000 clones detected, roughly 89% appear once; the ten largest clones hold 2.5% to 3.5%. As to time point: after dendritic cell vaccination, including at tumor progression/relapse. No glioblastoma patient carried an isocitrate dehydrogenase mutation. For this clone: Its antigen is currently unknown.

CDR3 size: 14 residues. Germline loops: CDR1 WSHSY, CDR2 SAAADI. Losses at the gene ends were 6 bases for V and 4 bases for J; bases not matched to a gene: 7. Findings and limits, study-wide: Few patients contributed both blood and tumor specimens.

This clonotype was sampled from a human donor with glioblastoma. The gene calls are TRBV10-2 and TRBJ2-5, with 8 bases fitting TRBD2. The starting material was blood, obtained after dendritic cell vaccination. The DNA of the CDR3 is TGCGCCAGCAGACTGACTAGCGATATAGAGACCCAGTACTTC. It codes for CASRLTSDIETQYF.